These T cell receptor beta chains were read from a single sample in a study of CD8 T cells in ankylosing spondylitis. TCRdb re-called the 5' RACE reads with MiXCR, one entry per CDR3 protein. The sample lists just over 350,000 distinct CDR3 sequences, 20% to 25% seen once, with around 13% in the top ten. The sample consisted of blood, either unsorted or a sorted T cell fraction (not recorded which). Source of these receptors: a male donor with ankylosing spondylitis or in good health (not recorded which). The CDR3 runs from the conserved cysteine through the conserved F or W. The order of the fields is clone size, D gene, V gene, CDR3 length, J gene, CDR3 protein, CDR3 DNA. The D gene is left open where the match is weak. Clone size, where shown, is once, few, many, or a class for clones that have expanded.

.	.	TRBV20-1	14	TRBJ2-7	CSAREGGESYEQYF	TGCAGTGCTAGAGAAGGTGGGGAGTCCTACGAGCAGTACTTC
few	.	TRBV7-8	15	TRBJ2-2	CASSLGGRDTGELFF	TGTGCCAGCAGCTTAGGGGGGCGGGACACCGGGGAGCTGTTTTTT
.	TRBD2	TRBV28	19	TRBJ2-3	CASSSTGEPWTSGTDTQYF	TGTGCCAGCAGTTCCACGGGAGAACCCTGGACTAGCGGCACAGATACGCAGTATTTT
few	.	TRBV29-1	15	TRBJ2-5	CSVAGTDFYGETQYF	TGCAGCGTGGCCGGGACCGACTTTTATGGCGAGACCCAGTACTTC
.	TRBD2	TRBV23-1	16	TRBJ2-5	CASRGTSGDQQETQYF	TGCGCCAGCAGGGGGACTAGCGGGGACCAACAAGAGACCCAGTACTTC
.	.	TRBV29-1	13	TRBJ2-1	CSVETKDYNEQFF	TGCAGCGTTGAAACGAAAGATTACAATGAGCAGTTCTTC
once	.	TRBV20-1	15	TRBJ2-7	CSARDQFHRGYEQYF	TGCAGTGCTAGAGATCAGTTCCACCGGGGCTACGAGCAGTACTTC
few	TRBD1	TRBV4-1	16	TRBJ2-7	CASSQGFGTGGYEQYF	TGCGCCAGCAGCCAAGGGTTCGGGACAGGGGGCTACGAGCAGTACTTC
few	.	TRBV12-3/TRBV12-4	15	TRBJ2-1	CASTLGTYSYNEQFF	TGTGCCAGCACCCTCGGGACGTACTCCTACAATGAGCAGTTCTTC
few	.	TRBV27	14	TRBJ1-6	CASSLSAGVGPLHF	TGTGCCAGCAGTTTATCTGCTGGGGTAGGGCCCCTCCACTTT
.	.	TRBV9	15	TRBJ1-1	CASSPPLSRGTEAFF	TGTGCCAGCAGCCCCCCCTTAAGTCGGGGGACTGAAGCTTTCTTT
.	.	TRBV11-2	14	TRBJ2-5	CASSLEQYEETQYF	TGTGCCAGCAGCTTAGAACAGTATGAAGAGACCCAGTACTTC
once	.	TRBV24-1	14	TRBJ2-2	CATTGTADSGELFF	TGTGCCACCACCGGGACCGCAGATTCGGGGGAGCTGTTTTTT
few	.	TRBV12-3/TRBV12-4	15	TRBJ1-1	CASSTSGTENTEAFF	TGTGCCAGCAGTACTTCTGGGACGGAGAACACTGAAGCTTTCTTT
.	TRBD2	TRBV7-2	16	TRBJ2-1	CASSLGTSGTYNEQFF	TGTGCCAGCAGCCTTGGGACTAGCGGGACCTACAATGAGCAGTTCTTC
few	.	TRBV27	16	TRBJ2-2	CASSPPGGPNTGELFF	TGTGCCAGCAGTCCACCGGGGGGCCCGAACACCGGGGAGCTGTTTTTT
.	.	TRBV20-1	15	TRBJ2-1	CSAREEGTSPNEQFF	TGCAGTGCTAGGGAGGAGGGAACTTCACCCAATGAGCAGTTCTTC
.	.	TRBV2	15	TRBJ2-7	CASSDSGVISYEQYF	TGTGCCAGCAGTGACTCAGGGGTCATCTCCTACGAGCAGTACTTC
.	TRBD2	TRBV27	14	TRBJ2-1	CATLGSGGYNEQFF	TGTGCCACCTTAGGGAGCGGGGGTTACAATGAGCAGTTCTTC
.	TRBD2	TRBV7-6	16	TRBJ2-3	CASSLDPGLASDTQYF	TGTGCCAGCAGCTTAGATCCGGGACTAGCGTCAGATACGCAGTATTTT
.	.	TRBV5-6	16	TRBJ2-3	CASSSPVARGSDTQYF	TGTGCCAGCAGCTCCCCAGTGGCAAGGGGGTCAGATACGCAGTATTTT
.	TRBD1	TRBV5-1	14	TRBJ2-7	CASSGETGFNEQYF	TGCGCCAGCAGCGGCGAGACAGGGTTCAACGAGCAGTACTTC
.	.	TRBV7-2	16	TRBJ2-7	CASSLSGTIVSYEQYF	TGTGCCAGCAGCTTATCCGGGACGATAGTGTCCTACGAGCAGTACTTC
.	TRBD1	TRBV10-3	17	TRBJ2-5	CAIGETRTGVGKETQYF	TGTGCCATCGGTGAAACAAGGACAGGGGTAGGGAAAGAGACCCAGTACTTC
.	.	TRBV7-6	14	TRBJ2-3	CASSLASSRDTQYF	TGTGCCAGCAGCTTAGCTAGCAGTAGGGATACGCAGTATTTT
.	.	TRBV12-3/TRBV12-4	16	TRBJ2-1	CASSFTPTFSYNEQFF	TGTGCCAGCAGTTTTACACCTACCTTCTCCTACAATGAGCAGTTCTTC
few	.	TRBV4-1	14	TRBJ2-2	CASSQDRGTGELFF	TGCGCCAGCAGCCAAGACAGGGGCACCGGGGAGCTGTTTTTT
.	.	TRBV7-8	12	TRBJ2-1	CASSDHNNEQFF	TGTGCCAGCAGCGATCATAACAATGAGCAGTTCTTC
few	.	TRBV27	13	TRBJ2-7	CASRAGEAYEQYF	TGTGCCAGTAGGGCAGGGGAAGCCTACGAGCAGTACTTC
few	.	TRBV7-8	15	TRBJ2-7	CASSPKGVGYREQYF	TGTGCCAGCAGCCCCAAAGGTGTGGGTTATCGGGAGCAGTACTTC
few	TRBD1	TRBV4-2	16	TRBJ1-5	CASSRGQGDLFQPQHF	TGTGCCAGCAGCCGGGGACAGGGGGATCTGTTTCAGCCCCAGCATTTT
few	.	TRBV7-8	16	TRBJ2-1	CASSSENREEDNEQFF	TGTGCCAGCAGCTCCGAAAACAGGGAGGAGGACAATGAGCAGTTCTTC
few	.	TRBV7-9	14	TRBJ2-1	CASSLMVGGHEQFF	TGTGCCAGCAGCTTAATGGTGGGGGGGCATGAGCAGTTCTTC
.	.	TRBV15	14	TRBJ2-6	CATTLTGGANVLTF	TGTGCCACCACCCTGACTGGGGGGGCCAACGTCCTGACTTTC
.	.	TRBV19	12	TRBJ2-7	CASSIEGYEQYF	TGTGCCAGTAGTATAGAAGGCTACGAGCAGTACTTC
.	TRBD2	TRBV9	18	TRBJ2-1	CASSVDGSGDPLYNEQFF	TGTGCCAGCAGCGTAGATGGTAGCGGGGACCCCTTATACAATGAGCAGTTCTTC
.	TRBD2	TRBV3-1	16	TRBJ2-1	CASRPASGGAYNEQFF	TGTGCCAGCAGACCCGCTAGCGGGGGGGCCTACAATGAGCAGTTCTTC
few	.	TRBV7-9	15	TRBJ1-1	CASSLARGADTEAFF	TGTGCCAGCAGCTTAGCCCGGGGAGCGGACACTGAAGCTTTCTTT
.	TRBD1	TRBV27	15	TRBJ2-1	CASSSWDRIYNEQFF	TGTGCCAGCAGTTCCTGGGACAGAATCTACAATGAGCAGTTCTTC
.	TRBD1	TRBV2	16	TRBJ2-2	CASSDGQGVNTGELFF	TGTGCCAGCAGTGATGGTCAGGGGGTTAACACCGGGGAGCTGTTTTTT
.	.	TRBV7-8	14	TRBJ2-3	CARGPGLAGDTQYF	TGTGCCAGGGGCCCCGGGCTAGCTGGAGATACGCAGTATTTT
.	TRBD2	TRBV20-1	14	TRBJ2-1	CSAEPGLAGEPQFF	TGCAGTGCTGAACCGGGACTAGCGGGGGAACCCCAGTTCTTC
few	TRBD2	TRBV10-3	15	TRBJ2-3	CAITVSGVGTDTQYF	TGTGCCATCACCGTTAGCGGGGTTGGCACAGATACGCAGTATTTT
.	.	TRBV9	14	TRBJ2-3	CASSPLSGLDTQYF	TGTGCCAGCAGCCCGCTTTCAGGGTTAGATACGCAGTATTTT
.	.	TRBV25-1	14	TRBJ2-1	CASSDRVGGNEQFF	TGTGCCAGCAGTGACAGGGTGGGGGGCAATGAGCAGTTCTTC
few	.	TRBV29-1	13	TRBJ2-6	CSVFLSGANVLTF	TGCAGCGTTTTTCTTTCTGGGGCCAACGTCCTGACTTTC
few	TRBD1	TRBV5-1	13	TRBJ2-5	CASRRQGAETQYF	TGCGCCAGCAGGAGACAGGGGGCAGAGACCCAGTACTTC
.	.	TRBV21-1	11	TRBJ2-1	CASTLDRGQFF	TGTGCCAGCACCCTGGACAGGGGGCAGTTCTTC
.	TRBD2	TRBV5-1	16	TRBJ2-7	CASSLEASGPSHEQYF	TGCGCCAGCAGCTTGGAAGCTAGCGGACCCTCCCACGAGCAGTACTTC
many	TRBD1	TRBV29-1	14	TRBJ2-7	CSVELRDRGYEQYF	TGCAGCGTTGAACTCCGGGACAGGGGCTACGAGCAGTACTTC